The clone carrying this TCR delta chain was detected only a few times. The antigen remains undetermined. TCRdb shows a much larger clone's protein in place of this DNA's translation, and the two differ at residue 14, likely through a read error; the protein shown is translated from the DNA. Gammadelta T cells were flow-sorted from PBMC into Vgamma9/Vdelta2+ and Vdelta2-negative populations for bulk analysis. This specimen comes from a study of γδ T cells in repeated Plasmodium falciparum infection. Deletions cut 5 bases from V and 1 base from J, with 40 bases between. Germline values: CDR1 GEAIGNYY, CDR2 EKD. The length of the CDR3 is 23 residues. Overall study findings and caveats: Malian donors came from one small rural village, predominantly one ethnic group.

TCRdb used CATT to re-call clones from the multiplex PCR reads. The sample holds around 52,000 delta-chain clones, 1.5% to 2% seen once. J is TRDJ1 and V is TRDV2, with D possibly matching TRDD2 (7 bases). Since TCRdb gives no J gene, matching the DNA to germline was used here to assign it. This clonotype originated in a pool of human donors (malaria-infected and uninfected, not separated). Sequencing was done on a sample of gamma-delta T cells from blood. The CDR3 DNA sequence: TGTGCCTGTGGCGAACACTTCCTAATGAGGGTGATACGCCCCCGGGGTTGCACCGATAAACTCATCTTT. Residues: CACGEHFLMRVIRPRGCTDKLIF.